Shown below are 8 T cell receptor beta chains from a single sample sequenced in a study of low-dose radiotherapy and immunotherapy resistance in tumors. With TRAV- and TRBV-specific primers, first-strand cDNA was made, covering the alpha and beta chains. TCRs were amplified for 20 to 25 PCR cycles with a constant-region primer and V-primer adapter. Each CDR3 protein is one row after TCRdb ran MiXCR on the reads. Of about 58,000 distinct CDR3 sequences detected, around 23% appear once; the ten largest clones hold approximately 6.7%. The time point is: after trial treatment. Treatment defined: LDRT plus nivolumab, ipilimumab, low-dose cyclophosphamide and aspirin (RACIN trial). The sample here was PBMCs, taken after low-dose radiotherapy plus immunotherapy. These receptors originate from a male donor with prostate cancer.

The J gene is TRBJ2-5, the V gene TRBV7-9; 12 nucleotides line up with TRBD1. CDR3 length: 16 residues. Germline V gene lookup returns CDR1 SEHNR and CDR2 FQNEAQ (reference sequence). V shed 5 bases and J 1 base; nucleotides not matched to a gene: 5. In DNA form, the CDR3 reads TGTGCCAGCAGCCCGAGGGGACAGGGGGCCCAAGAGACCCAGTACTTC. It specifies CASSPRGQGAQETQYF. The full variable domain, its missing parts supplied by reference TRBV7-9 and TRBJ2-5, is DTGVSQNPRHKITKRGQNVTFRCDPISEHNRLYWYRQTLGQGPEFLTYFQNEAQLEKSRLLSDRFSAERPKGSFSTLEIQRTEQGDSAMYLCASSPRGQGAQETQYFGPGTRLLVL.

This clonotype was picked up many times. The chain couples TRBV6-6 to TRBJ2-7, with 7 positions matching TRBD2. The CDR3 totals 14 residues. Germline CDR1 and CDR2: MNHNY and SVGAGI (reference sequence). V was clipped by 7 bases and J by 3 bases; unmatched bases: 9. The CDR3 nucleotides are TGTGCCAGCATCGCGGGGAGGGAGGTCTACGAGCAGTACTTC. Translated, it gives CASIAGREVYEQYF.

This clonotype was seen many times. The chain joins TRBV29-1 to TRBJ2-5, with a possible D match to TRBD1 (5 bases). The CDR3 covers 12 residues. Trimming took 4 bases from V and 2 from J, leaving 8 bases between them. CDR1 is SQVTM and CDR2 is ANQGSEA in the germline V gene. In DNA, the CDR3 is TGCAGCGTTGGCCAGGGTCAAGAGACCCAGTACTTC. Amino acids: CSVGQGQETQYF.

This clonotype turned up a few times. Since a much larger clone is just one base distant, this may be a read error. The chain joins TRBV6-2 or TRBV6-3 to TRBJ2-2, with no clear D. V lost 5 bases and J lost 2, with 12 bases in between. The CDR3 sequence is 15 residues long. The V gene's germline CDR1 is MNHEY and CDR2 SVGEGT. The CDR3 bases are TGTGCCAGCAGTGTGGCAGTCCTAAACACCGGGGAGCTGTTTTTT. Translation: CASSVAVLNTGELFF.

This clonotype occurred many times. The chain links TRBV7-3 to TRBJ2-6; 10 positions match TRBD1. The junction had 7 bases not matched to a gene; V was cut back by 5 bases and J by 3 bases. Germline V gives CDR1 SGHTA, CDR2 FQGTGA. This CDR3 is 17 amino acids long. Written as DNA, the CDR3 is TGTGCCAGCAGCATGGGACAGGGGCGTTATGGGGCCAACGTCCTGACTTTC. Its protein product is CASSMGQGRYGANVLTF.

This clonotype was seen many times. The chain is built from TRBV25-1 and TRBJ1-6; D ambiguous. V was clipped by 2 bases and J by 0 bases, with 11 bases between them. CDR1 and CDR2 (germline): MGHDK, SYGVNS. CDR3 length: 17 amino acids. The CDR3 DNA is TGTGCCAGCAGTGAAGGTGGCGGGTTCTCCTATAATTCACCCCTCCACTTT. Amino acid sequence: CASSEGGGFSYNSPLHF.

Many counts were recorded for this clonotype. CDR3 in amino acids: CASRRDSEQFF. The CDR3 nucleotides read TGTGCCAGCAGGAGGGACAGCGAGCAGTTCTTC. V usage is TRBV6-5 and J usage is TRBJ2-1; 7 nucleotides agree with TRBD1. This CDR3 comprises 11 residues. The V gene end was trimmed by 6 bases and the J gene end by 10 bases; junction bases not matched to a gene: 3. Germline V gene data show CDR1 as MNHEY and CDR2 as SVGAGI.

This clonotype was detected many times. The V and J genes are TRBV28 and TRBJ2-6; 9 bases are a match to TRBD1. The CDR3 is made up of 20 amino acids. V shed 3 bases, J shed 1 base, and the junction held 13 bases outside the gene matches. Per the germline V gene, CDR1 is MDHEN and CDR2 is SYDVKM. The CDR3 region is CASSFKGQGIIRSGANVLTF. CDR3 sequence (DNA): TGTGCCAGCAGTTTCAAGGGACAGGGTATAATTCGGTCTGGGGCCAACGTCCTGACTTTC.